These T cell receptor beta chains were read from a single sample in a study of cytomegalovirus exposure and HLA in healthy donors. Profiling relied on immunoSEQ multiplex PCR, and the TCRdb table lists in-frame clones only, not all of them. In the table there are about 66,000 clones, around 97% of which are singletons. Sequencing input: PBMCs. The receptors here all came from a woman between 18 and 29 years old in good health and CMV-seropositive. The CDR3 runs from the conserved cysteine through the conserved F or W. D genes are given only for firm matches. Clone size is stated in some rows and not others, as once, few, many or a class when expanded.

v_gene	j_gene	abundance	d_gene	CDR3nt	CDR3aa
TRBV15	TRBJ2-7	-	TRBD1	TGTGCCACCAGCAAAGGACAGGGGGGCGAGCAGTACTTC	CATSKGQGGEQYF
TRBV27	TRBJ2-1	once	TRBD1	TGTGCCAGCAGTGGGCCGGGACAGGGCTCCTACAATGAGCAGTTCTTC	CASSGPGQGSYNEQFF
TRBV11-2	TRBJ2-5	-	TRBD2	TGTGCCAGCAGCACGGGGGGGAGGGAGACCCAGTACTTC	CASSTGGRETQYF
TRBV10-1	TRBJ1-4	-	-	TGCGCCAGCAGTGAGTTCCCCACGGGGAAACTGTTTTTT	CASSEFPTGKLFF
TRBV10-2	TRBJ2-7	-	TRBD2	TGCGCCAGCAGTGCGGGGGGGGGATACGAGCAGTACTTC	CASSAGGGYEQYF
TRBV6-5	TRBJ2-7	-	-	TGTGCCAGCAGTTACTCGAGTGGGGCCCAAGCCTACGAGCAGTACTTC	CASSYSSGAQAYEQYF
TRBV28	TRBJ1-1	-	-	TGTGCCAGCAGCCAGAACGGGGGGAACACTGAAGCTTTCTTT	CASSQNGGNTEAFF
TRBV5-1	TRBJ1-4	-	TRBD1	TGCGCCAGCAGCTTGGGCCCCGGGACAGGGTGGGAAAAACTGTTTTTT	CASSLGPGTGWEKLFF
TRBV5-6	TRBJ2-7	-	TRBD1	TGTGCCAGCAGCCCACCGGGACAGGGGACCTACGAGCAGTACTTC	CASSPPGQGTYEQYF
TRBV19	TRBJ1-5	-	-	TGTGCCAGTACCCCCCGGGTAGGTTATAGCAATCAGCCCCAGCATTTT	CASTPRVGYSNQPQHF
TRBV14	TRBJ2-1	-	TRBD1	TGTGCCAGCAGCAGCCGGGACAGGCCTTACAATGAGCAGTTCTTC	CASSSRDRPYNEQFF
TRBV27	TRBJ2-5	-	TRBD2	TGTGCCAGCAGTCCCTTGGACTGGGAGGGGGAGACCCAGTACTTC	CASSPLDWEGETQYF
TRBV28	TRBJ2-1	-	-	TGTGCCAGCAGTTTCGGACTCCTAGACAATGAGCAGTTCTTC	CASSFGLLDNEQFF
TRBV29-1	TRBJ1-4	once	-	TGCAGCGTTGAATACAAGAAGGGGGCTAATGAAAAACTGTTTTTT	CSVEYKKGANEKLFF
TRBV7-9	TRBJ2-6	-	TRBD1	TGTGCCAGCATCCCCTCCCCGCAGGGGGACGTATCTGGGGCCAACGTCCTGACTTTC	CASIPSPQGDVSGANVLTF
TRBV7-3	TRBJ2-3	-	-	TGTGCCAGCAGCTTACAGGGCCCAGATACGCAGTATTTT	CASSLQGPDTQYF
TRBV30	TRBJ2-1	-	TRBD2	TGTGCCAATCGAGGCGGGGTAGCGGGATTGTCTTACAATGAGCAGTTCTTC	CANRGGVAGLSYNEQFF
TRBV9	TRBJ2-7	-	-	TGTGCCAGCAGCCCCGGGACAAATACCTACGAGCAGTACTTC	CASSPGTNTYEQYF
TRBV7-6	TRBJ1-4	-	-	TGTGCCAGCAGCTTAGTTGGTCCATGGACAGATGAAAAACTGTTTTTT	CASSLVGPWTDEKLFF
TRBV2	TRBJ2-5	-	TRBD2	TGTGCCAGCAGTGAAGGGTACCCCCTAAGACTAGCGGGAGTTGGCGAGACCCAGTACTTC	CASSEGYPLRLAGVGETQYF
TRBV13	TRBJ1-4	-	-	TGTGCCAGCAGCTTTGACAGCCACTTCGAAAAACTGTTTTTT	CASSFDSHFEKLFF
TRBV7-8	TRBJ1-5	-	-	TGTGCCAGCAGCTTATTCCCAGTCAATCAGCCCCAGCATTTT	CASSLFPVNQPQHF
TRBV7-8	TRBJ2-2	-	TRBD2	TGTGCCAGCAGCACCCGCGGACTAGCGCGAAAGTCGGGGACCGGGGAGCTGTTTTTT	CASSTRGLARKSGTGELFF
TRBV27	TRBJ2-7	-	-	TGTGCCAGCAGTTTCAGAGGCTACGAGCAGTACTTC	CASSFRGYEQYF
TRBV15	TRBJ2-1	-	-	TGTGCCACCAGCAGAGATCTTGGGCAGGGAGGAGACAATGAGCAGTTCTTC	CATSRDLGQGGDNEQFF
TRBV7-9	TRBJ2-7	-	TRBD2	TGTGCCAGCAGCTTAGTACCGGGAGGGCCGGGGGAGCAGTACTTC	CASSLVPGGPGEQYF
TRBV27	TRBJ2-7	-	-	TGTGCCAGCAGCCCCGCAGGGGTCAAAAACGAGCAGTACTTC	CASSPAGVKNEQYF
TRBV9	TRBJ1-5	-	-	TGTGCCAGCAGCGCCGGGGGGGGTCAGCCCCAGCATTTT	CASSAGGGQPQHF
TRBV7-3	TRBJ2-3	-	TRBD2	TGTGCCAGCAGCTTAACGGGAGGGCTGGGCACAGATACGCAGTATTTT	CASSLTGGLGTDTQYF
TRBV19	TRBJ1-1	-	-	TGTGCCAGTAGCCTCCGCAGGGGCCGGAACACTGAAGCTTTCTTT	CASSLRRGRNTEAFF
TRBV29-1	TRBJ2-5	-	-	TGCAGCGTTGGGAGGCTAGAGACCCAGTACTTC	CSVGRLETQYF
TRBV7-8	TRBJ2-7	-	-	TGTGCCAGCAGCTTAGGTGGAATGAGGCGTGCTTACGACGAGCAGTACTTC	CASSLGGMRRAYDEQYF
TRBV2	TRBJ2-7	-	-	TGTGCCATCGGGCTGACAGCAACCTACGAGCAGTACTTC	CAIGLTATYEQYF
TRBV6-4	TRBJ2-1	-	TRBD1	TGTGCCAGCAGTGTACAGGGGTGGGGCTATGATGAGCAGTTCTTC	CASSVQGWGYDEQFF
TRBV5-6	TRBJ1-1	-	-	TGTGCCAGCAGCCAGGGGAGCGAGACTGAAGCTTTCTTT	CASSQGSETEAFF
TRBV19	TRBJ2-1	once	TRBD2	TGTGCCAGTAGTATCGGAGGGAGGGCGGGTGAGCAGTTCTTC	CASSIGGRAGEQFF
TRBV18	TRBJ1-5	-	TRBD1	TGTGCCAGCTCACCAGGGACAGATCAGCCCCAGCATTTT	CASSPGTDQPQHF
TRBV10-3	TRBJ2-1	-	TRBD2	TGTGCCATCAGTGAGTCGACGGCGGGAGGGCCACCGAATGAGCAGTTCTTC	CAISESTAGGPPNEQFF
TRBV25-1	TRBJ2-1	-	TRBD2	TGTGCCAGCAGTGACGCAGCGGGAGGGCTCTACAATGAGCAGTTCTTC	CASSDAAGGLYNEQFF
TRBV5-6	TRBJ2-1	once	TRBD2	TGTGCCAGCAGCTTCCTAGCGGGGGGAGACAATGAGCAGTTCTTC	CASSFLAGGDNEQFF
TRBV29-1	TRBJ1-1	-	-	TGCAGCGTTGAAAGGGGGGGGCATGAAGCTTTCTTT	CSVERGGHEAFF
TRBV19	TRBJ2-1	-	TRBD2	TGTGCCAGTAGTAATCCAGGGGGTCTAGCGGGGGTAGTTTACAATGAGCAGTTCTTC	CASSNPGGLAGVVYNEQFF
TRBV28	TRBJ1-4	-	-	TGTGCCAGCGGACCCCGGGGGGGAAAACTGTTTTTT	CASGPRGGKLFF
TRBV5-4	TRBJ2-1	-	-	TGTGCCAGCAGTTTGACAGATAACAATGAGCAGTTCTTC	CASSLTDNNEQFF
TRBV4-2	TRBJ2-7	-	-	TGTGCCAGCAGCCGAGAGACGGGTTACGAGCAGTACTTC	CASSRETGYEQYF
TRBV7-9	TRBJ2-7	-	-	TGTGCCAGCAGCTTAGTCCGAGCGCCCTACGAGCAGTACTTC	CASSLVRAPYEQYF
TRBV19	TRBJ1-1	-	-	TGTGCCAGTACCCCAGGGCAGGCTGTGAACACTGAAGCTTTCTTT	CASTPGQAVNTEAFF
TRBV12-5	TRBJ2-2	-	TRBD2	TGTGCTAGTGGTTTGATCCACGGGACTAGCGGTGGTGGCGGGGAGCTGTTTTTT	CASGLIHGTSGGGGELFF